This T cell receptor (beta chain) was observed in a study of cytomegalovirus exposure and HLA in healthy donors. In germline, CDR1 is SGHNT, CDR2 YYREEE (reference sequence). V was pared by 0 bases and J by 2 bases, with 10 bases between. This CDR3 contains 15 residues. In the PCR, 60 Vbeta and 13 Jbeta primers were used. Sequencing used immunoSEQ multiplex PCR; TCRdb keeps in-frame clones, though not all of them. The data contain some 180,000 clones, approximately 84% of them singletons. Sample: PBMCs. The chain uses TRBV5-4 and TRBJ2-3; D is unclear. This clonotype was obtained from a female donor in good health and CMV-seronegative. Here the CDR3 DNA reads TGTGCCAGCAGCTTGGATGGCAAAAACACAGATACGCAGTATTTT. Its protein is CASSLDGKNTDTQYF.